This T cell receptor (beta chain) was recovered during a study of blood T cell repertoires in COVID-19. Overall study: COVID-19 samples, acute and convalescent, were from the United States, Italy and Spain. In each case, the material was cDNA or gDNA derived from T cells, B-cell-depleted T cells, or PBMCs.

The CDR3 is 15 amino acids. V lost 4 bases to trimming and J lost 3 bases; unmatched junction nucleotides: 8. Germline V gene data show CDR1 as SGDLS and CDR2 as YYNGEE. Original methodology: Using reference gene primer amplification, nucleated cell counts were estimated. Only in-frame clones appear in the TCRdb table, and some are missing; sequencing was by immunoSEQ multiplex PCR. V, J and clone size are those of that table, while D and trimming were read from the DNA. The data contain 4,000 to 6,000 clones, over 70% of them seen just once; the ten biggest clones take up 13%. The sequencing input was peripheral blood. V is TRBV9 and J is TRBJ1-2; 8 bases line up with TRBD1. The clonotype comes from a man aged 70-80 years with active COVID-19. The CDR3 is CASSPTDRADYGYTF. The CDR3 nucleotides read TGTGCCAGCAGCCCAACGGACAGGGCTGACTATGGCTACACCTTC.